This is a list of T cell receptor beta chains from one sample in a study of OX40 agonist ivuxolimab in advanced cancers. Data came from immunoSEQ multiplex PCR; TCRdb stores just in-frame clones and leaves some out. The top ten hold 0.4% to 0.55% of the sample, which has tens of thousands of clones, approximately 82% seen once. The material was CD4+ or CD8+ T cells sorted from blood, obtained in a trial of the OX40 agonist ivuxolimab. The origin of the receptors is an adult with an advanced solid tumor such as melanoma, head and neck, liver or kidney cancer. Both conserved end residues are part of each CDR3. A D gene is named only where the DNA matches it firmly. A row's size may be missing; if present it is once, few, many or a size class.

CDR3 DNA: TGTGCCAGCAGTCAAACCGGGACACTTAACGAGCAGTACTTC
CDR3 protein: CASSQTGTLNEQYF
J gene: TRBJ2-7
V gene: TRBV2
D gene: NA
clone size: NA

CDR3 DNA: TGTGCCATCAGTGATAGGGGACGGCTAGCCAAAAACATTCAGTACTTC
CDR3 protein: CAISDRGRLAKNIQYF
J gene: TRBJ2-4
V gene: TRBV10-3
D gene: NA
clone size: NA

CDR3 DNA: TGCGCCAGCAGCCCGGACAGCTATGGCTACACCTTC
CDR3 protein: CASSPDSYGYTF
J gene: TRBJ1-2
V gene: TRBV5-1
D gene: NA
clone size: NA

CDR3 DNA: TGCGCCAGCAGCTTGGATCCTAACTATGGCTACACCTTC
CDR3 protein: CASSLDPNYGYTF
J gene: TRBJ1-2
V gene: TRBV5-1
D gene: NA
clone size: NA

CDR3 DNA: TGTGCCAGCAGTTGGACAGGGGGGACCGGGGAGCTGTTTTTT
CDR3 protein: CASSWTGGTGELFF
J gene: TRBJ2-2
V gene: TRBV6-5
D gene: TRBD1
clone size: NA

CDR3 DNA: TGTGCCAGCAGCCAAGCTAGGGGGATCACCGGGGAGCTGTTTTTT
CDR3 protein: CASSQARGITGELFF
J gene: TRBJ2-2
V gene: TRBV16
D gene: NA
clone size: NA

CDR3 DNA: TGCAGTGCGGAGGGTTCAGAGACCCAGTACTTC
CDR3 protein: CSAEGSETQYF
J gene: TRBJ2-5
V gene: TRBV20-1
D gene: NA
clone size: NA

CDR3 DNA: TGTGCCAGCAGTTACGGGGCGGGAAAGACCACAGATACGCAGTATTTT
CDR3 protein: CASSYGAGKTTDTQYF
J gene: TRBJ2-3
V gene: TRBV6-6
D gene: NA
clone size: NA

CDR3 DNA: TGTGCCAGTAGTGAAACAGGGAATAGCAATCAGCCCCAGCATTTT
CDR3 protein: CASSETGNSNQPQHF
J gene: TRBJ1-5
V gene: TRBV19
D gene: NA
clone size: few

CDR3 DNA: TGCGCCAGCAGCCAAGATTCGACCGATAATCAGCCCCAGCATTTT
CDR3 protein: CASSQDSTDNQPQHF
J gene: TRBJ1-5
V gene: TRBV4-1
D gene: NA
clone size: NA

CDR3 DNA: TGCGCCAGCAGGCCACAGTTAACTAATGAAAAACTGTTTTTT
CDR3 protein: CASRPQLTNEKLFF
J gene: TRBJ1-4
V gene: TRBV5-1
D gene: NA
clone size: NA

CDR3 DNA: TGTGCCAGCAGCCGGGACGGACCCAAAAACATTCAGTACTTC
CDR3 protein: CASSRDGPKNIQYF
J gene: TRBJ2-4
V gene: TRBV2
D gene: NA
clone size: NA

CDR3 DNA: TGTGCCAGCAGTTCCTGGGGCGAAGCTTTCTTT
CDR3 protein: CASSSWGEAFF
J gene: TRBJ1-1
V gene: TRBV6-5
D gene: NA
clone size: NA

CDR3 DNA: TGTGCCAGCAGCCTTCTAGCGGGGGTCTACGAGCAGTACTTC
CDR3 protein: CASSLLAGVYEQYF
J gene: TRBJ2-7
V gene: TRBV5-5
D gene: TRBD2
clone size: NA

CDR3 DNA: TGTGCCAGCAGCTTATCAAGCGGACTCTACGAGCAGTACTTC
CDR3 protein: CASSLSSGLYEQYF
J gene: TRBJ2-7
V gene: TRBV7-2
D gene: NA
clone size: once

CDR3 DNA: TGTGCCAGCAGCCGTGGACTAGCGGGAGGAGGTAGCACAGATACGCAGTATTTT
CDR3 protein: CASSRGLAGGGSTDTQYF
J gene: TRBJ2-3
V gene: TRBV7-2
D gene: TRBD2
clone size: NA

CDR3 DNA: TGTGCCAGCAGCCAGGAAAGGCCTACTAGCACAGATACGCAGTATTTT
CDR3 protein: CASSQERPTSTDTQYF
J gene: TRBJ2-3
V gene: TRBV7-2
D gene: NA
clone size: once

CDR3 DNA: TGTGCCTGGAGCGGACAGGGGGGGACCTACGAGCAGTACTTC
CDR3 protein: CAWSGQGGTYEQYF
J gene: TRBJ2-7
V gene: TRBV30
D gene: TRBD1
clone size: NA

CDR3 DNA: TGCGCCAGCAGCCACGGGATTTTGATGAACTACGAGCAGTACTTC
CDR3 protein: CASSHGILMNYEQYF
J gene: TRBJ2-7
V gene: TRBV4-1
D gene: NA
clone size: NA

CDR3 DNA: TGTGCCAGCAGGGAGGGAAGGTATACGCAGTATTTT
CDR3 protein: CASREGRYTQYF
J gene: TRBJ2-3
V gene: TRBV2
D gene: NA
clone size: NA

CDR3 DNA: TGTGCCAGCAGCTCGGGACTAGCGGGCCGGGGCGCAGATACGCAGTATTTT
CDR3 protein: CASSSGLAGRGADTQYF
J gene: TRBJ2-3
V gene: TRBV11-2
D gene: TRBD2
clone size: once

CDR3 DNA: TGTGCCAGCAGTTTGGGGGGAAAGAATCAGCCCCAGCATTTT
CDR3 protein: CASSLGGKNQPQHF
J gene: TRBJ1-5
V gene: TRBV28
D gene: NA
clone size: NA

CDR3 DNA: TGTGCCAGTAGTAACAGGGGGCTGGGAAATGAGCAGTTCTTC
CDR3 protein: CASSNRGLGNEQFF
J gene: TRBJ2-1
V gene: TRBV19
D gene: TRBD1
clone size: once

CDR3 DNA: TGTGCCAGCAGCCAAGATGGGCGGGAGGGGGCCTACGAGCAGTACTTC
CDR3 protein: CASSQDGREGAYEQYF
J gene: TRBJ2-7
V gene: TRBV5-4
D gene: TRBD2
clone size: NA

CDR3 DNA: TGTGCCAGCAGCACCCGACGGGCAGATACGCAGTATTTT
CDR3 protein: CASSTRRADTQYF
J gene: TRBJ2-3
V gene: TRBV7-2
D gene: NA
clone size: NA